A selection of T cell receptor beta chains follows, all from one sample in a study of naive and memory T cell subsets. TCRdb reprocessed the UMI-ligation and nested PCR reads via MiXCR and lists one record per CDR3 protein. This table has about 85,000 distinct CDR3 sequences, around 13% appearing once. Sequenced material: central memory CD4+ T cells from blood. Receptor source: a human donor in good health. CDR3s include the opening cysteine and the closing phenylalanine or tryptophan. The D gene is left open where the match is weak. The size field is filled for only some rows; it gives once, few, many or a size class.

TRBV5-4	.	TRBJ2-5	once	TGTGCCAGCAGCTTGGGGGCGGGAGAGACCCAGTACTTC	CASSLGAGETQYF
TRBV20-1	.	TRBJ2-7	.	TGCAGCGGACAGGATCATAGTGGGGGGGAGCAGTACTTC	CSGQDHSGGEQYF
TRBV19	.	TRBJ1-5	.	TGTGCCAGTACTAATTCCCGGGCCTTATATCAGCCCCAGCATTTT	CASTNSRALYQPQHF
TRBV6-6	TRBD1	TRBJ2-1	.	TGTGCCAGCACCGGGACAGAATACAATGAGCAGTTCTTC	CASTGTEYNEQFF
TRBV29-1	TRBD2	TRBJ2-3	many	TGCAGCGTTGATAAGTCCACTCTGGGGGGGGATACGCAGTATTTT	CSVDKSTLGGDTQYF
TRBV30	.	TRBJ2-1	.	TGTGCCTGGAAGGCGAGCTCCTACAATGAGCAGTTCTTC	CAWKASSYNEQFF
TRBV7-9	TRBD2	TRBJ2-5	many	TGTGCCAGCAGCTTATGGAGTAGCGGGAGGGCCGCAGAGACCCAGTACTTC	CASSLWSSGRAAETQYF
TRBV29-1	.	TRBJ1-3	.	TGCAGCGCCCTGCCCAGCTTCGGGAACACCATATATTTT	CSALPSFGNTIYF
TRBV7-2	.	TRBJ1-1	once	TGTGCCAGCAGCTTAGGGCAGGGATACACTGAAGCTCTCTTT	CASSLGQGYTEALF
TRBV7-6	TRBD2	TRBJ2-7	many	TGTGCCAGCAGCTTAGCGGGGCTAGCGGGCACCTACGAGCAGTACTTC	CASSLAGLAGTYEQYF
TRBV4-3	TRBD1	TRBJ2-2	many	TGCGCCAGCAGCCAACAGACAGGGGGCATCGGGGAGCTGTTTTTT	CASSQQTGGIGELFF
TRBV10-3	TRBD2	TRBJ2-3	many	TGTGCCATCAGAGATAGCGGGATGCTCACAGATACGCAGTATTTT	CAIRDSGMLTDTQYF
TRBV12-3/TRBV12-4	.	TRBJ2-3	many	TGTGCCAGCAGTTTAGGACAGCTCGATACGCAGTATTTT	CASSLGQLDTQYF
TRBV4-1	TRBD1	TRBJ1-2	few	TGCGCCAGCAGCCAAACGACTCGACAGGGGATCAACTATGGCTACACCTTC	CASSQTTRQGINYGYTF
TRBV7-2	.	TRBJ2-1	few	TGTGCCAGCAGCTCAGCGGGACAGGCGAAGTTTCCGCAGTTCTTC	CASSSAGQAKFPQFF